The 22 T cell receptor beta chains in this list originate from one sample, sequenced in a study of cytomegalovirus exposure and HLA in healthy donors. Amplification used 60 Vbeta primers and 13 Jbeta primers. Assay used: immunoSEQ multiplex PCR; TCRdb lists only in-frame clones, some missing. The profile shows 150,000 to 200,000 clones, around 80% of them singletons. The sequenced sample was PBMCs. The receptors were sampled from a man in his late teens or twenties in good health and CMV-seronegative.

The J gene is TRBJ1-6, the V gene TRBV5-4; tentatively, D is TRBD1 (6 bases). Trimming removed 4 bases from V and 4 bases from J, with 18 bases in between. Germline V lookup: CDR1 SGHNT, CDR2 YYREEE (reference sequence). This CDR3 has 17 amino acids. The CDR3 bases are TGTGCCAGCAGCCTCGGGACACTAGACACTTATAATTCACCCCTCCACTTT. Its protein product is CASSLGTLDTYNSPLHF.

CDR3 DNA sequence: TGTGCCAGCAGCTTATTACAGGGGATGAACACTGAAGCTTTCTTT. Protein product: CASSLLQGMNTEAFF. The chain employs TRBV9 and TRBJ1-1, with 7 bases identical to TRBD1. V was pared by 4 bases and J by 0 bases, with 6 bases of the junction left unmatched. Germline-derived CDR1 and CDR2 are SGDLS and YYNGEE. This CDR3 is built from 15 residues.

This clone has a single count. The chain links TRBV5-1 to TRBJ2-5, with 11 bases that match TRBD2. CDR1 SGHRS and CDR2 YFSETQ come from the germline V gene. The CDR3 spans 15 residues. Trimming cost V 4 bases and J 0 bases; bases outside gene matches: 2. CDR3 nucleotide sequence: TGCGCCAGCAGCCTTAGCGGGGGGGACCAAGAGACCCAGTACTTC. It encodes CASSLSGGDQETQYF. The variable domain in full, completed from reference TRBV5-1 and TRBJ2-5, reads KAGVTQTPRYLIKTRGQQVTLSCSPISGHRSVSWYQQTPGQGLQFLFEYFSETQRNKGNFPGRFSGRQFSNSRSEMNVSTLELGDSALYLCASSLSGGDQETQYFGPGTRLLVL.

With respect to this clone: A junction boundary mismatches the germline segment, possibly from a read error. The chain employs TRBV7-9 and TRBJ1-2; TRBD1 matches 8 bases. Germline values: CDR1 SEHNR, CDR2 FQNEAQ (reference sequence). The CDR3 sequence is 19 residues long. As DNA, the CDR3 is TGTTCCAGCAGCCCTACGCCGGGACAGGCAACACCCCATAACTATGGCTACACCTTC. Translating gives CSSSPTPGQATPHNYGYTF.

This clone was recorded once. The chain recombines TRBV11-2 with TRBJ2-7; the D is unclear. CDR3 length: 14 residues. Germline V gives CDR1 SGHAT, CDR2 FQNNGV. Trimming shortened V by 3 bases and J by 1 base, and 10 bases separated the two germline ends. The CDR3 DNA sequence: TGTGCCAGCAGCTTCTCGGTATGGTCCTACGAGCAGTACTTC. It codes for CASSFSVWSYEQYF. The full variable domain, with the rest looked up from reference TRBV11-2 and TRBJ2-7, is EAGVAQSPRYKIIEKRQSVAFWCNPISGHATLYWYQQILGQGPKLLIQFQNNGVVDDSQLPKDRFSAERLKGVDSTLKIQPAKLEDSAVYLCASSFSVWSYEQYFGPGTRLTVT.

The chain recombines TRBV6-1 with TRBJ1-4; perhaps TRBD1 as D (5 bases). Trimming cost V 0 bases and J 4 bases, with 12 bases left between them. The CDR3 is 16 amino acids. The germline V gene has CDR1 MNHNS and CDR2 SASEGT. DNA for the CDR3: TGTGCCAGCAGTGAAGCGGTAGGGGCTAGTAATGAAAAACTGTTTTTT. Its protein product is CASSEAVGASNEKLFF.

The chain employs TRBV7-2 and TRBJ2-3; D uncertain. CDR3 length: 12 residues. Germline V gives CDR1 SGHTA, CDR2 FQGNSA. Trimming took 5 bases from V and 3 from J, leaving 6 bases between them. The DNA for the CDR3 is TGTGCCAGCAGCCCCTCTACAGATACGCAGTATTTT. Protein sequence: CASSPSTDTQYF.

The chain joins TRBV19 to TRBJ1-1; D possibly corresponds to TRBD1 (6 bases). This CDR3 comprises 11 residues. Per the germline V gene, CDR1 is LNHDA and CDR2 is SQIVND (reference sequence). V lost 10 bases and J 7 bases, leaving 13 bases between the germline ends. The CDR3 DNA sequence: TGTGCCATTTCACAGGGAGTTGAAGCTTTCTTT. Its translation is CAISQGVEAFF.

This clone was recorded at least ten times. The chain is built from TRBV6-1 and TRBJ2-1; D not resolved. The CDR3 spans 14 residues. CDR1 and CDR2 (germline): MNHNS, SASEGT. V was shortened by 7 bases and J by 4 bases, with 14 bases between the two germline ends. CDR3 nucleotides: TGTGCCAGCAACCGTCTTGAGGTATACAATGAGCAGTTCTTC. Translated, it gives CASNRLEVYNEQFF.

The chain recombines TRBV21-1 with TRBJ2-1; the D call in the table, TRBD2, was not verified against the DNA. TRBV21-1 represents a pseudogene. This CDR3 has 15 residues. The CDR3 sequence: CASSKESWRLDEQFF. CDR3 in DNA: TGTGCCAGCAGCAAAGAGAGTTGGAGATTAGATGAGCAGTTCTTC.

CDR3 nucleotides: TGTGCCAGCAGCTTAAGCGATAGCGGGAGCTACGAGCAGTACTTC. It is translated as CASSLSDSGSYEQYF. The gene calls are TRBV11-2 and TRBJ2-7; 9 bases agree with TRBD2. CDR3 length: 15 amino acids. Germline CDR1 reads SGHAT; CDR2 reads FQNNGV. V trimming: 2 bases; J trimming: 3 bases; junction bases outside the gene matches: 5.

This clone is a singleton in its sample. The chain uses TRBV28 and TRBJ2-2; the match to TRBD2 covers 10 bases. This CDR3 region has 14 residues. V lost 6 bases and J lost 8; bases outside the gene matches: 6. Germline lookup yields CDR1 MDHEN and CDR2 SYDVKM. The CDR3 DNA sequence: TGTGCCAGCAGCCCCTTGGGACTAGCGGGGGAGCTGTTTTTT. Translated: CASSPLGLAGELFF.

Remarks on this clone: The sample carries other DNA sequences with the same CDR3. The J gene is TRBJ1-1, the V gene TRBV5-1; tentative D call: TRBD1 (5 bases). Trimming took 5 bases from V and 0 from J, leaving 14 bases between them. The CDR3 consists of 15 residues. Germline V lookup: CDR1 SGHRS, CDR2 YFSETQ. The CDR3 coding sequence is TGCGCCAGCAGTCAAGGAGGGGCCATGAACACTGAAGCTTTCTTT. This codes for CASSQGGAMNTEAFF.

CDR3 amino acids: CASTPGQGGETQYF. Written as DNA, the CDR3 is TGTGCCAGTACACCCGGGCAGGGCGGAGAGACCCAGTACTTC. The chain combines TRBV19 with TRBJ2-5; possibly TRBD1 for D (5 bases). Germline CDR1 and CDR2: LNHDA and SQIVND (reference sequence). Trimming left V 7 bases short and J 4 bases short, with 16 bases between. The CDR3 runs to 14 residues.

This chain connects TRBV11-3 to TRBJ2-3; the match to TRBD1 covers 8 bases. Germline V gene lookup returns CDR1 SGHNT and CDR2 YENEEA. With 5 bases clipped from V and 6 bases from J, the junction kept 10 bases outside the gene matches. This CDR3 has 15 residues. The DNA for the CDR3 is TGTGCCAGCAGCAGAAGGGCAGGGGGCAGGGATACGCAGTATTTT. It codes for CASSRRAGGRDTQYF.

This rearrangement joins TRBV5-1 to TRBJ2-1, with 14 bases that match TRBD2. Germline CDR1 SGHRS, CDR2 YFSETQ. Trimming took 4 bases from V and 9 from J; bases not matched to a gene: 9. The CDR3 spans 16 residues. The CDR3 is CASSLGTSGRGGEQFF. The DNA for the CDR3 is TGCGCCAGCAGCCTTGGGACTAGCGGGAGAGGGGGTGAGCAGTTCTTC.

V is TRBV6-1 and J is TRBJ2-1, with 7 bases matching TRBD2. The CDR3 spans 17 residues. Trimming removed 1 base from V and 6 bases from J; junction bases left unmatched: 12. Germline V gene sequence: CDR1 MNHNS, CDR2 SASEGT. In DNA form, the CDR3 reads TGTGCCAGCAGTGAAGTGGTGGGCGGGGGAGGTGGCAATGAGCAGTTCTTC. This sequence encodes CASSEVVGGGGGNEQFF.

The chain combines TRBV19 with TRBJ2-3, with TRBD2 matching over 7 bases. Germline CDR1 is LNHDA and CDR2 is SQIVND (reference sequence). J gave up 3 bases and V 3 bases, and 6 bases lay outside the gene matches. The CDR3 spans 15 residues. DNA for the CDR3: TGTGCCAGTAGTATGTCCAGCGGGGCAACAGATACGCAGTATTTT. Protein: CASSMSSGATDTQYF.

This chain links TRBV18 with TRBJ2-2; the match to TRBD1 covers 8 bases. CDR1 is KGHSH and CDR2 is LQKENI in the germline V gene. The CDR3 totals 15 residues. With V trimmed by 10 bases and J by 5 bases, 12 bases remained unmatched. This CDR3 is CATPAGQELTGELFF. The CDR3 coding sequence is TGTGCCACCCCGGCGGGACAGGAGTTAACCGGGGAGCTGTTTTTT.

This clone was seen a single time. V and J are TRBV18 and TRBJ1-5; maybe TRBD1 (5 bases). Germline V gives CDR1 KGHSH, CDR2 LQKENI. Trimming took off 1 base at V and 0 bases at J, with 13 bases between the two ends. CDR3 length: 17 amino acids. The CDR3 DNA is TGTGCCAGCTCACCACTAGGGCAGGGCGCTAGCAATCAGCCCCAGCATTTT. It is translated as CASSPLGQGASNQPQHF.

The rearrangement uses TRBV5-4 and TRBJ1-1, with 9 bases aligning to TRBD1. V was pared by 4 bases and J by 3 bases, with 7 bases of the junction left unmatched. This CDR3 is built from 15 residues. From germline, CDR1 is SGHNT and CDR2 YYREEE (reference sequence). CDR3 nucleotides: TGTGCCAGCAGCCAAAAACAGGGGGCGCACACTGAAGCTTTCTTT. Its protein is CASSQKQGAHTEAFF.

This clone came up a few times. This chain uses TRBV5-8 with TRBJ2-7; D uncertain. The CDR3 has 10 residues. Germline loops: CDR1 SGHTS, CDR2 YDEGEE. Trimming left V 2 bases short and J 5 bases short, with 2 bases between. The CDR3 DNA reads TGTGCCAGCAGCTTTAACGAGCAGTACTTC. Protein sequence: CASSFNEQYF.